The clone carrying this T cell receptor beta chain occurred many times. Antigen: not known. The source material, RNA transcripts, was used to amplify TCR beta CDR3 regions. RT-PCR in the first round (using the HTBI primer set) targeted the TCR CDR3. A single record per CDR3 protein comes from TCRdb applying MiXCR to the multiplex PCR reads. The data hold some 500,000 distinct CDR3 sequences, with approximately 15% observed a single time. The sample comes from a study of T cells in Graves' hyperthyroidism and ophthalmopathy. Study conclusions and caveats: Also found in blood were most expanded thyroid clonotypes above 0.001.

Hyperthyroidism was newly diagnosed in patients aged 18 to 65 (duration under 2 months). The CDR3 spans 15 residues. V lost 5 bases, J lost 5 bases, and 10 bases stayed unmatched. Germline V gives CDR1 SGDLS, CDR2 YYNGEE. The sample comprised blood. The chain links TRBV9 to TRBJ2-5; 9 nucleotides align to TRBD1. This receptor was identified in a woman under 30 with Graves' hyperthyroidism. This CDR3 is CASRPQGAAWETQYF. CDR3 sequence (DNA): TGTGCCAGCAGGCCACAGGGGGCGGCATGGGAGACCCAGTACTTC.